A selection of T cell receptor beta chains follows, all from one sample in a study of shared clonotypes between healthy human individuals. This table comes from immunoSEQ multiplex PCR, and its TCRdb copy is limited to in-frame clones, with some not included. Found here are about 590,000 clones, about 95% of them singletons; the top ten hold 0.09% to 0.13%. Sequencing was done on a sample of naive CD8+ T cells sorted from blood. Receptor source: a woman aged 25 to 45 in good health. CDR3s include the opening cysteine and the closing phenylalanine or tryptophan. The D gene is left open where the match is weak. Clone sizes are given selectively: once, few, many, or a class where the clone is expanded.

CDR3,DNA,size,D,J,V
CASSLGQGVDIQYF,TGTGCCAGCAGCTTAGGCCAGGGGGTTGACATTCAGTACTTC,NA,TRBD1,TRBJ2-4,TRBV5-4
CATSRRGGGSEQYF,TGTGCCACCAGCAGACGGGGAGGCGGATCCGAGCAGTACTTC,NA,NA,TRBJ2-7,TRBV15
CASSISGEGPEAFF,TGTGCCAGCAGCATTTCAGGGGAGGGCCCTGAAGCTTTCTTT,NA,NA,TRBJ1-1,TRBV21-1
CASSQRQGLAYEQYF,TGCGCCAGCAGCCAGAGACAGGGACTAGCCTACGAGCAGTACTTC,NA,NA,TRBJ2-7,TRBV4-1
CASSPLQGRETQYF,TGTGCCAGCAGCCCTTTACAGGGAAGAGAGACCCAGTACTTC,NA,NA,TRBJ2-5,TRBV2
CAGSLGGTGAFF,TGTGCCGGCAGCTTAGGCGGAACGGGAGCTTTCTTT,NA,NA,TRBJ1-1,TRBV11-2
CASSEDGLVKKLFF,TGTGCCAGCAGTGAAGATGGGCTAGTTAAAAAACTGTTTTTT,NA,NA,TRBJ1-4,TRBV6-5
CASSKSGVAGLAEQYF,TGTGCCAGCAGCAAAAGCGGAGTAGCGGGACTGGCCGAGCAGTACTTC,NA,NA,TRBJ2-7,TRBV21-1
CAWSVVAGGTYEQYF,TGTGCCTGGAGTGTAGTAGCGGGGGGGACTTACGAGCAGTACTTC,NA,TRBD2,TRBJ2-7,TRBV30
CASSFDGDQPQHF,TGTGCCAGCAGTTTCGACGGTGATCAGCCCCAGCATTTT,few,NA,TRBJ1-5,TRBV27
CASSRLEQETQYF,TGTGCCAGCAGCCGACTAGAACAAGAGACCCAGTACTTC,NA,NA,TRBJ2-5,TRBV5-4
CASSLSAGELFF,TGTGCCAGCAGTTTAAGCGCCGGGGAGCTGTTTTTT,NA,NA,TRBJ2-2,TRBV27
CAWRRSEAFF,TGTGCCTGGAGGCGGTCGGAAGCTTTCTTT,NA,NA,TRBJ1-1,TRBV30
CASSLGGSRSSYEQYF,TGCGCCAGCAGCTTGGGCGGGAGTCGGAGTTCCTACGAGCAGTACTTC,NA,TRBD2,TRBJ2-7,TRBV5-1